The present T cell receptor (beta chain) was sequenced within a study of T cell changes during pregnancy in multiple sclerosis. Sequencing used immunoSEQ multiplex PCR; TCRdb keeps in-frame clones, though not all of them. Among 65,000 to 95,000 clones listed, approximately 94% were seen once. The trim removed 1 base at V and 6 bases at J, leaving 5 bases unmatched. Germline lookup yields CDR1 SEHNR and CDR2 FQNEAQ (reference sequence). The CDR3 runs 15 residues. The sequence was obtained from a female donor in good health, enrolled as a control in a pregnancy study. The rearrangement links TRBV7-9 to TRBJ2-1, with TRBD1 matching over 8 bases. Sequenced here: peripheral blood, sampled after pregnancy. The CDR3 loop reads CASSLGDRPLNEQFF. As DNA, the CDR3 is TGTGCCAGCAGCTTAGGGGACAGGCCGCTCAATGAGCAGTTCTTC.